The rows below give T cell receptor beta chains drawn from one sample of a study of blood T cells in healthy people across ages. MiXCR, applied by TCRdb to the 5' RACE reads, yields one record per CDR3 protein. Of about 800,000 distinct CDR3 sequences detected, 20% to 30% appear once; the ten largest clones hold approximately 4%. These data were also filed under a second study, of T cells of mothers and their children.

The sample was blood. The source is a boy between 10 and 17 years old in good health. CDR3s include the opening cysteine and the closing phenylalanine or tryptophan. The D gene is left open where the match is weak. The size entry is marked missing in some rows and otherwise reads once, few, many or a size class.

V gene	D gene	clone size	J gene	CDR3 DNA	CDR3 protein
TRBV5-6	TRBD1	few	TRBJ1-1	TGTGCCAGCAGCTTGGAACGGACAGGGGAAGCTTTCTTT	CASSLERTGEAFF
TRBV14	TRBD2	few	TRBJ2-5	TGTGCCAGCAGCCAACAGAGCGGGAGTGTAAAGACCCAGTACTTC	CASSQQSGSVKTQYF
TRBV7-9	TRBD1	-	TRBJ1-3	TGTGCCAGCAGCTGGACAGGGGAAAACACCATATATTTT	CASSWTGENTIYF
TRBV11-2	-	-	TRBJ2-3	TGTGCCAGCAGCAGTCAGCCCCAGAGCACAGATACGCAGTATTTT	CASSSQPQSTDTQYF
TRBV4-3	TRBD1	-	TRBJ2-7	TGCGCCAGCAGCTCTTGGACAGGGAACTACGAGCAGTACTTC	CASSSWTGNYEQYF
TRBV7-9	TRBD1	-	TRBJ1-6	TGTGCCAGCAGCCAAGCGGCAGGGGGCCATTCACCCCTCCACTTT	CASSQAAGGHSPLHF
TRBV5-1	TRBD1	few	TRBJ2-3	TGCGCCAGCAGCACGGGACAGGGGCCAGATACGCAGTATTTT	CASSTGQGPDTQYF
TRBV28	-	-	TRBJ1-2	TGTGCCAGCAGTTCTCCCGGGACCCTCCCCGGCTATGGCTACACCTTC	CASSSPGTLPGYGYTF
TRBV7-8	-	-	TRBJ2-4	TGTGCCAGCAGCTTAGACGGCACGGCTAGGGGGAACATTCAGTACTTC	CASSLDGTARGNIQYF
TRBV29-1	-	few	TRBJ2-2	TGCAGCGTTGCCCCCTGGGATCGAGGGACCGGGGAGCTGTTTTTT	CSVAPWDRGTGELFF
TRBV7-2	-	few	TRBJ2-5	TGTGCCAGCAGCATTGTACGGGACTGGAAGTACTTC	CASSIVRDWKYF
TRBV11-2	-	-	TRBJ2-7	TGTGCCAGCAGCTTCCCGGGACACACCAGGGAGCAGTACTTC	CASSFPGHTREQYF
TRBV29-1	-	-	TRBJ1-2	TGCAGCGTTGGGCGGGCCGACTGGGGCTATGGCTACACCTTC	CSVGRADWGYGYTF
TRBV12-3/TRBV12-4	TRBD2	-	TRBJ2-2	TGTGCCAGCAGTCCGAAAATTAGCGGGACTAACACCGGGGAGCTGTTTTTT	CASSPKISGTNTGELFF
TRBV7-2	TRBD1	-	TRBJ2-5	TGTGCCAGCAGCTCTGACCTCGGGACAGGGGTGAAAGAGACCCAGTACTTC	CASSSDLGTGVKETQYF
TRBV29-1	TRBD1	-	TRBJ1-4	TGCAGCGTTACAGGGGCCAACAATGAAAAACTGTTTTTT	CSVTGANNEKLFF